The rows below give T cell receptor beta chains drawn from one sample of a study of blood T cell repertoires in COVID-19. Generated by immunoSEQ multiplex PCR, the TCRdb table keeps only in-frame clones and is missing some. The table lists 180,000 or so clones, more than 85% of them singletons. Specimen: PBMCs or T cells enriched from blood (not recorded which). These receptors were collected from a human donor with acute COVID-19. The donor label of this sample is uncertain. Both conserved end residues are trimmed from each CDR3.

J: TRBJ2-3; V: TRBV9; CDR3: ASSVGAGASTDTQY
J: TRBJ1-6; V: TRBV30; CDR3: AWSGDRGRTPLH
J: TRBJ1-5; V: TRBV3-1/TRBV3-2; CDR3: ASSQGQGGNQPQH
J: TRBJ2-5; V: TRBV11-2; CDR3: ASSLAPGTQETQY
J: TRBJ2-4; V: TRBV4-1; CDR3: ASSQDARTGTNIQY
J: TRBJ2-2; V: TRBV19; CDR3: ASSPSGELF
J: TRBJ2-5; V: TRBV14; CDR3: ASSHWGEETQY
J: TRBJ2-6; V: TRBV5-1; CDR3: ASSLGNSGANVLT
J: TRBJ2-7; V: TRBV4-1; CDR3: ASSHPGQGIYEQY
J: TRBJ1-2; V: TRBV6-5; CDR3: ASSYSRGLNYGYT
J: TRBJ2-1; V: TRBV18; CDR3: ASSPRALAGGYNEQF
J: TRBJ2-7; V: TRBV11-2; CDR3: ASSLGQPYEQY
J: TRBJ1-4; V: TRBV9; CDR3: ASSLRVTNEKLF
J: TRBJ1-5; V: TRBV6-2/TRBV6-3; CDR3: ASSRGQYSNQPQH
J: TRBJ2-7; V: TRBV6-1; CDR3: ASSETPSYEQY
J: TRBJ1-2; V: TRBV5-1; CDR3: ASSLESLPT
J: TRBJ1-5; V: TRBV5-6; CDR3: ASSLAQGGLGQPQH
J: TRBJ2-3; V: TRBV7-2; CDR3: ASSLRSRGDTQY
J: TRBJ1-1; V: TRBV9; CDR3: ASSVGGMNTEAF
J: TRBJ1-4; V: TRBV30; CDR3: AFEQGAEEKLF
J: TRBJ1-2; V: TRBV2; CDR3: ASSEALRDRMGEEAGGYT
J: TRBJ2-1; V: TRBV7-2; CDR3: ASSLQGRDEQF
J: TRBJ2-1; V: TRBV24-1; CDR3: ATSDPGDKGSYNEQF
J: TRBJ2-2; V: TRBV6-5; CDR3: AAKQNTGELF
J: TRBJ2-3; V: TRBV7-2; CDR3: ASSFFTDTQY
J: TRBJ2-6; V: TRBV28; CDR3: ASAQTSSGANVLT
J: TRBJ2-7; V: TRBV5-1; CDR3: ASSLARDTVYEQY
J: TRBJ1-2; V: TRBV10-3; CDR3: AISESTGIYGYT
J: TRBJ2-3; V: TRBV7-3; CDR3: ASSSRQGTDTQY
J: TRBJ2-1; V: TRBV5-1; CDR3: ASSPGYSYNEQF
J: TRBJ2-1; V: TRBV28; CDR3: ASSPLRHSSLSYNEQF
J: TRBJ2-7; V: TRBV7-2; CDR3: ASSFQLASYEQY
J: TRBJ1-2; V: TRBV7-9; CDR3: ASSLDRVWGYT
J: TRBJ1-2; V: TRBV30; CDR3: AWSVGVYGYT
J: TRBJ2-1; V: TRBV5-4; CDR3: ASTLFSAGAPNEQF